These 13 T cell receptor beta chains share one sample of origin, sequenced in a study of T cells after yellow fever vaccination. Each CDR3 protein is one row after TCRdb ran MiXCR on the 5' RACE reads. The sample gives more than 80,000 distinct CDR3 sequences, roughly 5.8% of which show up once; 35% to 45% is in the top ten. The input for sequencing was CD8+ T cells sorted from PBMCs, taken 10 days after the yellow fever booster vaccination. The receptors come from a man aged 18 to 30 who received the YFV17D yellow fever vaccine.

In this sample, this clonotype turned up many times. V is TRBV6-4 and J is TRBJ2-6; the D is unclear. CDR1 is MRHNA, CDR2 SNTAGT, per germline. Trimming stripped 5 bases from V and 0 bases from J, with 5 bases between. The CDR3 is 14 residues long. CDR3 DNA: TGTGCCAGCAGTCAAAACTCTGGGGCCAACGTCCTGACTTTC. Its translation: CASSQNSGANVLTF.

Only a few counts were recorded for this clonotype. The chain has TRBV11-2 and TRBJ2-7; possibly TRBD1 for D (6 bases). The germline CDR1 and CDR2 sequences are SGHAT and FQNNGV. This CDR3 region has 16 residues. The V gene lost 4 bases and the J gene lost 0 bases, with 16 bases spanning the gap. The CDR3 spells CASSSTGGRSSYEQYF. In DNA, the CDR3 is TGTGCCAGCAGCTCCACTGGGGGCCGGAGCTCCTACGAGCAGTACTTC.

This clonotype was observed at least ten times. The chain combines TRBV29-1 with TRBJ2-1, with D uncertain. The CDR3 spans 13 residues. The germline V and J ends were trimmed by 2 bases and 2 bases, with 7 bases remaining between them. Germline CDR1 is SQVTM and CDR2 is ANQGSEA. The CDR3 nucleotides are TGCAGCGTTGAAAGCCTAACCTACAATGAGCAGTTCTTC. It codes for CSVESLTYNEQFF.

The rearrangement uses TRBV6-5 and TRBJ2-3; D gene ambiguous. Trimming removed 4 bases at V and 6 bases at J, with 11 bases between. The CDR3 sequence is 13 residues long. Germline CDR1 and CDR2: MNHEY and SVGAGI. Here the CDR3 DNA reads TGTGCCAGCAGTTCCTCGACCGGGGATACGCAGTATTTT. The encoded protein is CASSSSTGDTQYF.

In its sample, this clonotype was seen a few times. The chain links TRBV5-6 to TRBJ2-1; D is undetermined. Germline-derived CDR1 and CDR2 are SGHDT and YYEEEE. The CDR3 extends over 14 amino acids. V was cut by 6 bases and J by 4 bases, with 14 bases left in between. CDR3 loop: CASTDGVPYNEQFF. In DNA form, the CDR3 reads TGTGCCAGCACCGACGGTGTCCCTTACAATGAGCAGTTCTTC.

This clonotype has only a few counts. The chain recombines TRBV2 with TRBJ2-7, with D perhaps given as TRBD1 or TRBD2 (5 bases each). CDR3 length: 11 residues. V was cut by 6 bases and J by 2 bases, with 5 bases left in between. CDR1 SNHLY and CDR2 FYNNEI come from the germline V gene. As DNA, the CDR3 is TGTGCCAGCAGGGGACCCTACGAGCAGTACTTC. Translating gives CASRGPYEQYF.

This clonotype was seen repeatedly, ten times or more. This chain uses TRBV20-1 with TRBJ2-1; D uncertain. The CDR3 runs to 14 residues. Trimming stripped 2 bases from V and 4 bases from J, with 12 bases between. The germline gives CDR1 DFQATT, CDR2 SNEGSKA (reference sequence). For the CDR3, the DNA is TGCAGTGCTAGACTATTCGGAGTATACAATGAGCAGTTCTTC. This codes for CSARLFGVYNEQFF.

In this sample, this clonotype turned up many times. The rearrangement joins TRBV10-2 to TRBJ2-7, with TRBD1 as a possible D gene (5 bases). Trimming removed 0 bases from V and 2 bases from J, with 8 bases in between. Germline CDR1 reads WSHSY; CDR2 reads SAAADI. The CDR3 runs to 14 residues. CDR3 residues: CASSESWGPYEQYF. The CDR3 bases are TGCGCCAGCAGTGAGTCGTGGGGCCCCTACGAGCAGTACTTC.

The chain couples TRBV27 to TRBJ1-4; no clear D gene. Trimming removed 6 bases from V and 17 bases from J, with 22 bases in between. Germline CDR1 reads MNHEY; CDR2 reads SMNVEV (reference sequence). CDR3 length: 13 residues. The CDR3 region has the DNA TGTGCCAGCAGCTTAGGCCCGTCGAATGGGATCTTTTTT. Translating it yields CASSLGPSNGIFF.

CDR3 DNA: TGTGCCAGCAGCCAAGAGTGGGGGGACCCGCCTCTCCGGCGCACCGGGGAGCTGTTTTTT. It is translated as CASSQEWGDPPLRRTGELFF. The gene calls are TRBV3-2 and TRBJ2-2; TRBD1 is the table's D call, not checked against the DNA. TRBV3-2 is shown as a pseudogene. This CDR3 has 20 residues.

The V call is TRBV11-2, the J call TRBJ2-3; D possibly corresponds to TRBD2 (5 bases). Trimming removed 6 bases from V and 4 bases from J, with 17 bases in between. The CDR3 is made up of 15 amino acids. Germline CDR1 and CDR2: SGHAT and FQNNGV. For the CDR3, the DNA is TGTGCCAGCAGACGGACTCCTGGTCTTCCAGATACGCAGTATTTT. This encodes CASRRTPGLPDTQYF.

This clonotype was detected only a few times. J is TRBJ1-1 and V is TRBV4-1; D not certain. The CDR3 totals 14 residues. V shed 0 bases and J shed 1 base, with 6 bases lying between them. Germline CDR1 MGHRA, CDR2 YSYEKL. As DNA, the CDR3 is TGCGCCAGCAGCCAAGATCCGCCGAACACTGAAGCTTTCTTT. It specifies CASSQDPPNTEAFF.

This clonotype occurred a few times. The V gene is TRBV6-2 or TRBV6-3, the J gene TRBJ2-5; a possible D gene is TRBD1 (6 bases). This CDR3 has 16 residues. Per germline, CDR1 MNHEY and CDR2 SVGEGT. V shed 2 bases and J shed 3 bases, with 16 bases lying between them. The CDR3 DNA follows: TGTGCCAGCAGTTACAAACAGGGAAGGATGGAAGAGACCCAGTACTTC. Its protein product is CASSYKQGRMEETQYF.